The 28 T cell receptor beta chains in this list originate from one sample, sequenced in a study of B cell selection in AIRE deficiency. The sorted conventional CD4 T cells were gated as CD4+CD127+. Assay: immunoSEQ multiplex PCR; the TCRdb copy retains only in-frame clones and omits some. The table shows over 20,000 clones, with 97% occurring only once. The sample taken for sequencing was conventional CD4+ T cells sorted from PBMCs. These receptors were obtained from a human donor with AIRE deficiency.

The chain uses TRBV28 and TRBJ2-2, with D perhaps matching TRBD2 (6 bases). This CDR3 has 15 amino acids. Trimming cost V 8 bases and J 7 bases, with 20 bases left between them. Germline CDR1 and CDR2: MDHEN and SYDVKM. CDR3: CASVRGRQGGGELFF. CDR3 coding DNA: TGTGCCAGCGTCCGGGGTCGGCAGGGAGGCGGGGAGCTGTTTTTT.

This sequence joins TRBV6-5 and TRBJ1-6, with D uncertain. Trimming stripped 6 bases from V and 9 bases from J, with 15 bases between. CDR3 size: 14 residues. Germline assignment: CDR1 MNHEY and CDR2 SVGAGI. The CDR3 DNA sequence: TGTGCCAGCAGGGGCCCCGCTGGTTCTTCACCCCTCCACTTT. This sequence encodes CASRGPAGSSPLHF.

The rearrangement links TRBV5-6 to TRBJ1-1; D might be TRBD1 (5 bases). The germline V and J ends were trimmed by 3 bases and 0 bases, with 9 bases remaining between them. In germline, CDR1 is SGHDT, CDR2 YYEEEE. This CDR3 spans 14 amino acids. The DNA for the CDR3 is TGTGCCAGCAGCTGGGGGGACGTGAACACTGAAGCTTTCTTT. Residues: CASSWGDVNTEAFF.

J is TRBJ2-3 and V is TRBV5-1; the match to TRBD2 covers 8 bases. The V gene end was trimmed by 2 bases and the J gene end by 0 bases; junction bases not matched to a gene: 5. The CDR3 is 16 residues long. Germline V gives CDR1 SGHRS, CDR2 YFSETQ. The CDR3 sequence: CASSFQRGSSTDTQYF. The CDR3 region has the DNA TGCGCCAGCAGCTTTCAGCGGGGGAGTAGCACAGATACGCAGTATTTT. Together with reference TRBV5-1 and TRBJ2-3, the CDR3 gives the full variable domain: KAGVTQTPRYLIKTRGQQVTLSCSPISGHRSVSWYQQTPGQGLQFLFEYFSETQRNKGNFPGRFSGRQFSNSRSEMNVSTLELGDSALYLCASSFQRGSSTDTQYFGPGTRLTVL.

The CDR3 coding sequence is TGCAGCGCGGGCGGGGGGTTGAGCGAAAAACTGTTTTTT. The encoded protein is CSAGGGLSEKLFF. The V and J genes are TRBV29-1 and TRBJ1-4; a weak D match, TRBD1 (5 bases). Looked up from germline, CDR1 is SQVTM and CDR2 is ANQGSEA. V gave up 7 bases and J gave up 8 bases, with 17 bases separating them. CDR3 length equals 13 residues.

This sequence joins TRBV6-1 and TRBJ1-1; no reliable D call. CDR1 and CDR2 (germline): MNHNS, SASEGT. CDR3 length: 14 amino acids. The ends were cut back, 4 bases at V and 1 base at J, with 10 bases in the middle. Here the CDR3 DNA reads TGTGCCAGCAGTGGGTTTACGGGGAACACTGAAGCTTTCTTT. Encoded protein: CASSGFTGNTEAFF.

The rearrangement links TRBV7-9 to TRBJ1-4; TRBD1 matches at 7 bases. V lost 4 bases, J lost 5 bases, and 7 bases stayed unmatched. CDR3 size: 15 residues. Germline V gene data show CDR1 as SEHNR and CDR2 as FQNEAQ (reference sequence). The DNA of the CDR3 is TGTGCCAGCAGCTGGGGACAGCAGGGAAATGAAAAACTGTTTTTT. This sequence encodes CASSWGQQGNEKLFF.

The rearrangement uses TRBV7-6 and TRBJ2-7, with D possibly being TRBD1 (5 bases). The length of the CDR3 is 13 residues. Trimming removed 1 base from V and 6 bases from J, with 10 bases in between. Germline V gives CDR1 SGHVS, CDR2 FNYEAQ. The CDR3, as DNA: TGTGCCAGCAGCTTAGGGGCCCAGGGCGAGCAGTACTTC. It encodes CASSLGAQGEQYF.

Here the CDR3 reads CASSFLAGGRYEQYF. The CDR3 DNA reads as TGTGCCAGCAGCTTTTTAGCGGGAGGCCGCTACGAGCAGTACTTC. The chain joins TRBV28 to TRBJ2-7; TRBD2 matches at 10 bases. Germline loops: CDR1 MDHEN, CDR2 SYDVKM. With V trimmed by 6 bases and J by 3 bases, 8 bases remained unmatched. The CDR3 spans 15 residues.

The table lists this clone with a count of one. The chain combines TRBV4-1 with TRBJ1-1; weak D call: TRBD1 (5 bases). This CDR3 has 13 residues. Trimming cost V 4 bases and J 5 bases, with 11 bases left between them. Germline CDR1 MGHRA, CDR2 YSYEKL. In DNA form, the CDR3 reads TGCGCCAGCAGCCCGGCGGGGGGGACTGAAGCTTTCTTT. Its protein product is CASSPAGGTEAFF.

The chain carries TRBV7-3 and TRBJ2-1; 9 bases agree with TRBD2. CDR1 is SGHTA and CDR2 is FQGTGA in the germline V gene. The junction had 3 bases not matched to a gene; V was cut back by 2 bases and J by 1 base. The CDR3 is 16 amino acids. The DNA of the CDR3 is TGTGCCAGCAGCTTATGGCGGGAGGGGTCCTACAATGAGCAGTTCTTC. This sequence encodes CASSLWREGSYNEQFF.

The V call is TRBV6-5, the J call TRBJ2-7; 8 bases map to TRBD1. The CDR3 runs to 11 residues. Germline trimming cut 10 bases from V and 3 bases from J; bases unmatched to any gene: 2. Germline V gives CDR1 MNHEY, CDR2 SVGAGI. Here the CDR3 reads CATGQGYEQYF. In DNA, the CDR3 is TGTGCCACCGGACAGGGCTACGAGCAGTACTTC.

The chain uses TRBV7-2 and TRBJ1-5; 8 bases are a match to TRBD1. The CDR3 totals 16 residues. Germline V lookup: CDR1 SGHTA, CDR2 FQGNSA. J lost 0 bases, V lost 5 bases, and 6 bases had no gene match. DNA of the CDR3: TGTGCCAGCAGCATACAGGGGGGGTATAGCAATCAGCCCCAGCATTTT. Translated: CASSIQGGYSNQPQHF.

This clone was counted once. The J gene is TRBJ1-4, the V gene TRBV27; 7 bases line up with TRBD1. There are 15 residues in the CDR3. Trimming removed 6 bases from V and 7 bases from J; junction bases left unmatched: 11. Per germline, CDR1 MNHEY and CDR2 SMNVEV (reference sequence). The CDR3 coding sequence is TGTGCCAGCAGCTTCGGAGGGGGCACTGGTGAAAAACTGTTTTTT. It yields the protein CASSFGGGTGEKLFF.

V is TRBV5-4 and J is TRBJ2-7; 10 bases agree with TRBD1. The junction had 3 bases not matched to a gene; V was cut back by 2 bases and J by 4 bases. CDR1 is SGHNT, CDR2 YYREEE, per germline (reference sequence). The CDR3 loop spans 14 amino acids. In DNA, the CDR3 is TGTGCCAGCAGCTTCCGGGACAGGGGATACGAGCAGTACTTC. It yields the protein CASSFRDRGYEQYF.

A single count supports this clone. This chain uses TRBV7-8 with TRBJ2-1, with 8 bases fitting TRBD1. The CDR3 runs to 14 residues. Trimming at V came to 6 bases and at J to 10 bases, leaving 11 bases not matched to a gene. CDR1 and CDR2 from the germline V gene are SGHVS and FQNEAQ. The CDR3 sequence: CASSPRTGSDEQFF. The CDR3 bases are TGTGCCAGCAGTCCGAGGACAGGGTCAGACGAGCAGTTCTTC.

The chain combines TRBV6-5 with TRBJ2-7, with 10 bases aligning to TRBD1. Germline V gives CDR1 MNHEY, CDR2 SVGAGI. There are 15 residues in the CDR3. Unmatched junction bases numbered 1, after V lost 2 bases and J lost 0 bases. The CDR3 spells CASSYRDRGSYEQYF. The CDR3 region has the DNA TGTGCCAGCAGTTACCGGGACAGGGGCTCCTACGAGCAGTACTTC.

The CDR3 spells CASSPSLAGEYNEQFF. The CDR3, as DNA: TGTGCCAGCTCACCCTCGCTAGCGGGAGAGTACAATGAGCAGTTCTTC. V usage is TRBV18 and J usage is TRBJ2-1; 10 bases fit TRBD2. V trimming: 3 bases; J trimming: 4 bases; junction bases outside the gene matches: 6. CDR1 is KGHSH, CDR2 LQKENI, per germline. This CDR3 has 16 residues.

The chain couples TRBV28 to TRBJ1-1; maybe TRBD1 (5 bases). Per the germline V gene, CDR1 is MDHEN and CDR2 is SYDVKM. The CDR3 is 15 amino acids. Trimming removed 6 bases from V and 4 bases from J, with 18 bases in between. The CDR3 protein is CASSRRQKILTEAFF. The CDR3 region has the DNA TGTGCCAGCAGCCGGAGACAGAAAATTCTCACTGAAGCTTTCTTT.

J is TRBJ2-2 and V is TRBV30, with TRBD1 identical over 7 bases. This CDR3 spans 15 amino acids. Germline loops: CDR1 GTSNPN, CDR2 SVGIG (reference sequence). V was clipped by 0 bases and J by 7 bases; unmatched bases: 8. CDR3 in amino acids: CAWSVQGFGYGELFF. In nucleotides, the CDR3 is TGTGCCTGGAGTGTACAGGGGTTCGGCTACGGGGAGCTGTTTTTT.

The chain carries TRBV6-1 and TRBJ1-2; weak D call: TRBD1 (5 bases). The CDR3 is 15 amino acids. V was pared by 6 bases and J by 8 bases, with 22 bases between. Germline assignment: CDR1 MNHNS and CDR2 SASEGT. CDR3 loop: CASRTFWGWEVGYTF. CDR3 in DNA: TGTGCCAGCAGGACTTTTTGGGGGTGGGAGGTCGGCTACACCTTC.

The CDR3 DNA reads as TGTGCCATCACCGGCGGATACACAGATACGCAGTATTTT. Translation: CAITGGYTDTQYF. This sequence joins TRBV10-3 and TRBJ2-3; D remains unclear. Trimming pared 7 bases from V and 2 bases from J, leaving 10 bases between. The CDR3 sequence is 13 residues long. Germline CDR1 and CDR2: ENHRY and SYGVKD.

This clone was observed a single time. The rearrangement links TRBV19 to TRBJ2-4; D ambiguous. This CDR3 is 14 amino acids long. Per the germline V gene, CDR1 is LNHDA and CDR2 is SQIVND (reference sequence). The germline V and J ends were trimmed by 5 bases and 6 bases, with 14 bases remaining between them. The chain's CDR3 is CASSDPSYGNIQYF. The CDR3 nucleotides are TGTGCCAGTAGTGACCCATCCTATGGAAACATTCAGTACTTC.

The V gene is TRBV13, the J gene TRBJ2-5, with D possibly called TRBD1 or TRBD2 (7 bases each). Trimming took 3 bases from V and 9 from J, leaving 32 bases between them. The CDR3 totals 19 residues. Germline V gene sequence: CDR1 PRHDT, CDR2 FYEKMQ (reference sequence). Here the CDR3 reads CASSLTGKVKASGRGAQYF. CDR3 DNA: TGTGCCAGCAGCTTGACAGGGAAGGTTAAAGCTAGCGGTCGGGGGGCCCAGTACTTC.

The rearrangement joins TRBV21-1 to TRBJ2-3. TRBV21-1 is described as a pseudogene. The CDR3 is 17 amino acids. CDR3 amino acids: CASTRGLAAKRTDTQYF. The CDR3 DNA reads TGTGCCAGCACAAGGGGGCTAGCGGCTAAGCGCACAGATACGCAGTATTTT.

The V and J genes are TRBV15 and TRBJ1-1; D remains ambiguous. Trimming removed 1 base from V and 1 base from J, with 4 bases in between. Germline assignment: CDR1 LNHNV and CDR2 YYDKDF (reference sequence). CDR3 length: 13 amino acids. Here the CDR3 DNA reads TGTGCCACCAGCAGAGTAGGGAACACTGAAGCTTTCTTT. This encodes CATSRVGNTEAFF. Complete variable domain (other parts from reference TRBV15 and TRBJ1-1): DAMVIQNPRYQVTQFGKPVTLSCSQTLNHNVMYWYQQKSSQAPKLLFHYYDKDFNNEADTPDNFQSRRPNTSFCFLDIRSPGLGDTAMYLCATSRVGNTEAFFGQGTRLTVV.

The chain links TRBV19 to TRBJ2-3; the D gene is possibly TRBD2 (6 bases). The CDR3 is 15 amino acids. From germline, CDR1 is LNHDA and CDR2 SQIVND (reference sequence). Trimming shortened V by 9 bases and J by 0 bases, and 16 bases separated the two germline ends. DNA for the CDR3: TGTGCCAGCAACGGAGGGAGCACGAGCACAGATACGCAGTATTTT. Residues: CASNGGSTSTDTQYF.

The chain recombines TRBV11-3 with TRBJ1-1; D unresolved. Germline CDR1 and CDR2: SGHNT and YENEEA. V gave up 0 bases and J gave up 3 bases, with 11 bases separating them. The CDR3 totals 15 residues. The DNA for the CDR3 is TGTGCCAGCAGCTTAGATGACGGGATCGACACTGAAGCTTTCTTT. Protein sequence: CASSLDDGIDTEAFF. The entire variable domain, with the rest obtained from reference TRBV11-3 and TRBJ1-1, is as follows: EAGVVQSPRYKIIEKKQPVAFWCNPISGHNTLYWYLQNLGQGPELLIRYENEEAVDDSQLPKDRFSAERLKGVDSTLKIQPAELGDSAVYLCASSLDDGIDTEAFFGQGTRLTVV.